What follows describes a single TCR beta chain. Its antigen is not identified. The entry originates in a study of neoadjuvant nivolumab and ipilimumab in lung cancer. Overall study: Nivolumab 3 mg/kg was given days 1, 15 and 29, plus ipilimumab 1 mg/kg day 1 in combination.

Study-level results: Resected tumors had greater TCR richness and clonality than uninvolved lung. From pretherapy to surgery, tumor richness and clonality rose with dual therapy. Resected-tumor TCR richness correlated positively with pretherapy blood richness.

The protocol was immunoSEQ multiplex PCR, while the TCRdb copy is restricted to in-frame clones and leaves out a portion. The sample consists of roughly 30,000 clones, 65% to 85% of them appearing once. Germline values: CDR1 MDHEN, CDR2 SYDVKM. The germline V and J ends were trimmed by 3 bases and 0 bases, with 15 bases remaining between them. The CDR3 loop spans 17 amino acids. The sample was peripheral blood, taken before neoadjuvant nivolumab, alone or with ipilimumab. This TCR derives from an adult with non-small cell lung cancer. This chain joins TRBV28 and TRBJ1-5, with D possibly matching TRBD1 (5 bases). The CDR3 nucleotides read TGTGCCAGCAGTTTGCCCGGGGCCCGCTATAGCAATCAGCCCCAGCATTTT. Amino acid sequence: CASSLPGARYSNQPQHF. Looking up the rest from reference TRBV28 and TRBJ1-5 gives the full variable domain: DVKVTQSSRYLVKRTGEKVFLECVQDMDHENMFWYRQDPGLGLRLIYFSYDVKMKEKGDIPEGYSVSREKKERFSLILESASTNQTSMYLCASSLPGARYSNQPQHFGDGTRLSIL.